Detailed here is one T cell receptor beta chain. The sample belongs to a study of blood T cell repertoires in COVID-19. Overall study context: Samples of COVID-19 (acute and convalescent) were obtained from the United States, Italy and Spain. PBMCs, B-cell-depleted T cells, or T cells provided the cDNA or gDNA that made up the material.

In the source study's methods: Counts of nucleated cells, estimated from reference gene primer amplification, were obtained. This table comes from immunoSEQ multiplex PCR, and its TCRdb copy is limited to in-frame clones, with some not included. The DNA gave D and trimming, while V, J and clone size come from that table. The sample contains roughly 300,000 clones, over 75% of which appear only once. Germline-derived CDR1 and CDR2 are ENHRY and SYGVKD. V shed 0 bases and J 6 bases; nucleotides not matched to a gene: 3. This CDR3 comprises 15 residues. The sample consisted of peripheral blood. This receptor was identified in a woman aged 45 to 65 who had recovered from COVID-19. This chain links TRBV10-3 with TRBJ2-1, with 9 positions matching TRBD2. CDR3 nucleotide sequence: TGTGCCATCAGTGAGTCTAGCGGGAGTGGCAATGAGCAGTTCTTC. It is translated as CAISESSGSGNEQFF.